The 10 T cell receptor beta chains in this list originate from one sample, sequenced in a study of cytomegalovirus exposure and HLA in healthy donors. With 60 Vbeta and 13 Jbeta primers, the PCR was carried out. Profiled with immunoSEQ multiplex PCR; TCRdb holds only in-frame clones, not every one. The data contain 86,000 or so clones, roughly 77% of them seen just once; the ten biggest clones take up roughly 15%. Specimen: PBMCs. These receptors all stem from a middle-aged woman in good health and CMV-seropositive.

This clone was seen a few times. V gene TRBV18 combines with J gene TRBJ1-2, with 7 bases aligning to TRBD1. The V segment lost 6 bases and the J segment 8 bases; nucleotides outside the gene matches: 9. The CDR3 sequence is 13 residues long. Germline V CDR1 and CDR2: KGHSH, LQKENI. The CDR3 loop is CASSPGTEIGYTF. CDR3 DNA sequence: TGTGCCAGCTCGCCCGGGACAGAGATAGGCTACACCTTC.

This clone was seen more than once but under ten times. J is TRBJ2-1 and V is TRBV7-8; 10 bases match TRBD1. V was clipped by 5 bases and J by 7 bases; unmatched bases: 14. From germline, CDR1 is SGHVS and CDR2 FQNEAQ. CDR3 size: 17 residues. CDR3 nucleotide sequence: TGTGCCAGCAGCCACCTACCGGGACAGGGGATTAGAAATGAGCAGTTCTTC. Amino acid sequence: CASSHLPGQGIRNEQFF.

Here the CDR3 reads CAWIRQGAGGYGYTF. The CDR3 nucleotides read TGTGCCTGGATCCGACAGGGAGCGGGAGGCTATGGCTACACCTTC. The V call is TRBV30, the J call TRBJ1-2; 7 bases are shared with TRBD1. This CDR3 comprises 15 residues. J was trimmed by 4 bases and V by 4 bases; bases with no gene match: 12. Germline-derived CDR1 and CDR2 are GTSNPN and SVGIG (reference sequence).

This chain links TRBV7-9 with TRBJ1-1; 9 bases align to TRBD1. Germline V lookup: CDR1 SEHNR, CDR2 FQNEAQ (reference sequence). The V gene end was trimmed by 7 bases and the J gene end by 0 bases; junction bases not matched to a gene: 9. This CDR3 contains 16 residues. The CDR3 DNA sequence: TGTGCCAGCACCTGGGGCCGGGACAGGGTGAACACTGAAGCTTTCTTT. It codes for CASTWGRDRVNTEAFF.

The V call is TRBV7-9, the J call TRBJ1-4, with 8 bases identical to TRBD1. Looked up from germline, CDR1 is SEHNR and CDR2 is FQNEAQ (reference sequence). This CDR3 has 17 residues. The ends lost 1 base at V and 13 bases at J; junction bases unmatched: 17. The CDR3, as DNA: TGTGCCAGCAGCTTAGGTGCCGGACAGGGTTTGGATTCTGGACTGTTTTTT. It translates to CASSLGAGQGLDSGLFF. The whole variable domain, remainder taken from reference TRBV7-9 and TRBJ1-4, is DTGVSQNPRHKITKRGQNVTFRCDPISEHNRLYWYRQTLGQGPEFLTYFQNEAQLEKSRLLSDRFSAERPKGSFSTLEIQRTEQGDSAMYLCASSLGAGQGLDSGLFFGSGTQLSVL.

The chain couples TRBV6-6 to TRBJ1-1, with D possibly matching TRBD1 (5 bases). The CDR3 runs to 16 residues. V lost 0 bases to trimming and J lost 1 base, with 12 bases between them. Germline V gene lookup returns CDR1 MNHNY and CDR2 SVGAGI (reference sequence). Here the CDR3 DNA reads TGTGCCAGCAGTTACTCCCCGGGGGTTACGAACACTGAAGCTTTCTTT. It translates to CASSYSPGVTNTEAFF.

The V and J genes are TRBV25-1 and TRBJ1-1; the match to TRBD1 covers 8 bases. The CDR3 sequence is 13 residues long. V was pared by 3 bases and J by 6 bases, with 3 bases of the junction left unmatched. CDR1 is MGHDK and CDR2 is SYGVNS in the germline V gene. The CDR3 is CASSETGEAEAFF. The DNA of the CDR3 is TGTGCCAGCAGTGAGACAGGGGAAGCTGAAGCTTTCTTT. The variable domain in full, with the rest retrieved from reference TRBV25-1 and TRBJ1-1, is EADIYQTPRYLVIGTGKKITLECSQTMGHDKMYWYQQDPGMELHLIHYSYGVNSTEKGDLSSESTVSRIRTEHFPLTLESARPSHTSQYLCASSETGEAEAFFGQGTRLTVV.

This chain links TRBV4-3 with TRBJ2-1; D call uncertain. The CDR3 length is 15 residues. Between the trimmed V and J ends, which lost 2 bases and 0 bases, there was a span of 8 bases. Germline-derived CDR1 and CDR2 are LGHNA and YSLEER. Here the CDR3 DNA reads TGCGCCAGCAGCCAATGGAGTAGCTCCTACAATGAGCAGTTCTTC. Its translation: CASSQWSSSYNEQFF.

The V and J genes are TRBV27 and TRBJ1-2; TRBD1 aligns across 9 bases. The CDR3 has 16 residues. CDR1 and CDR2 (germline): MNHEY, SMNVEV (reference sequence). V shed 5 bases and J 7 bases; nucleotides not matched to a gene: 14. The DNA of the CDR3 is TGTGCCAGCAGTGGGGGGACGGGACAGGGCCGTGGTGGCTACACCTTC. Translation: CASSGGTGQGRGGYTF.

The V gene is TRBV4-3, the J gene TRBJ2-7; the match to TRBD1 covers 9 bases. Per the germline V gene, CDR1 is LGHNA and CDR2 is YSLEER. The CDR3 runs 14 residues. After removal of 5 bases from V and 2 bases from J, the junction contained 4 bases not matched to a gene. The CDR3 sequence is CASSLDRGPYEQYF. The CDR3 nucleotides are TGCGCCAGCAGCTTGGACAGGGGACCCTACGAGCAGTACTTC.